This T cell receptor (beta chain) is drawn from a study of cytomegalovirus exposure and HLA in healthy donors. Study-level background: Approximately 200 million T cells yielded around 120 million unique TCR beta sequences in earlier analysis. Broader study findings: Reportedly, cytomegalovirus status was diagnosed with high sensitivity and specificity. Presence/absence analysis assumed near-uniform sequencing depth across donors.

V lost 4 bases and J lost 6; bases outside the gene matches: 3. The CDR3 runs 12 residues. CDR1 is SGDLS and CDR2 is YYNGEE in the germline V gene. PCR amplification relied on 60 Vbeta primers (plus 13 Jbeta primers). Measured with immunoSEQ multiplex PCR; TCRdb has only the in-frame clones, and not every one. The data hold 90,000 to 130,000 clones, with around 79% observed a single time. As regards this clone: Its antigen is still unknown.

The rearrangement uses TRBV9 and TRBJ1-2; 7 nucleotides line up with TRBD1. The sample taken for sequencing was PBMCs. This receptor was identified in a woman under 40 in good health and CMV-seronegative. The CDR3 region is CASSFGTDGYTF. The DNA for the CDR3 is TGTGCCAGCAGCTTCGGGACAGATGGCTACACCTTC.